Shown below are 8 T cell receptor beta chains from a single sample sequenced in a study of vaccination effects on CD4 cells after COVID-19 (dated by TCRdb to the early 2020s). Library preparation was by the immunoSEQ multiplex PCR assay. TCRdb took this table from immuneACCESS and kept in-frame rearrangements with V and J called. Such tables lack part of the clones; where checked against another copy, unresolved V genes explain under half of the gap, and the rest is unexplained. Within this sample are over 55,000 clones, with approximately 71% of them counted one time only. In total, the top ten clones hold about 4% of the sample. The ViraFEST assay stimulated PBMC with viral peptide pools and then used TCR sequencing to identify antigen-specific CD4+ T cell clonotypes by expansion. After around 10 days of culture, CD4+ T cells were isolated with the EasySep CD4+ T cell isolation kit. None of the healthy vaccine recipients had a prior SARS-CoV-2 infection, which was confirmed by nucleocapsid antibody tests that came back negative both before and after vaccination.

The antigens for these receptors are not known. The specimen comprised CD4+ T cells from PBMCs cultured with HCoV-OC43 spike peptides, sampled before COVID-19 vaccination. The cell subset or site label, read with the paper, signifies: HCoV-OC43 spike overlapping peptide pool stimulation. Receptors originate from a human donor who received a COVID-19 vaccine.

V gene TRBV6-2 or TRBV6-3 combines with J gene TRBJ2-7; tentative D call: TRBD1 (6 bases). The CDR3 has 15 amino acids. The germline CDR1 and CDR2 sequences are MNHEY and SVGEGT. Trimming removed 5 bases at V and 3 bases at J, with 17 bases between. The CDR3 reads CASSDRDTVHYEQYV. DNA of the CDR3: TGTGCCAGCAGTGACCGGGACACGGTCCACTACGAGCAGTACGTC.

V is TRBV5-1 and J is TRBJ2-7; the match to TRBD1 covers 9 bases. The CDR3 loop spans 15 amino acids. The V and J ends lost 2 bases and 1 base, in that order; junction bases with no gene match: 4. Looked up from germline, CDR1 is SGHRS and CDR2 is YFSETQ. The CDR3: CASSLGTGTSYEQYV. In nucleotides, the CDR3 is TGCGCCAGCAGCTTAGGGACAGGGACGTCCTACGAGCAGTACGTC.

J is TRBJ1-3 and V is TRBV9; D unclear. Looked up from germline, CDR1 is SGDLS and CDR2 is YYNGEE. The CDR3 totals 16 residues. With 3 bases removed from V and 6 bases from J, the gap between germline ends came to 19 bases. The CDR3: CASSERQRALENTIYF. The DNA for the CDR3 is TGTGCCAGCAGCGAGCGTCAGAGGGCCTTGGAAAACACCATATATTTT.

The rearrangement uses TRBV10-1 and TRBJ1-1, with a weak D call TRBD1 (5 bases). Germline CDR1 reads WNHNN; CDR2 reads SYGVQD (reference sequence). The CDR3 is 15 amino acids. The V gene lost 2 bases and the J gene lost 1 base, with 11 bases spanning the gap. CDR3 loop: CASSETGTGNTEAFF. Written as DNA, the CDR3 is TGCGCCAGCAGTGAGACCGGGACTGGGAACACTGAAGCTTTCTTT.

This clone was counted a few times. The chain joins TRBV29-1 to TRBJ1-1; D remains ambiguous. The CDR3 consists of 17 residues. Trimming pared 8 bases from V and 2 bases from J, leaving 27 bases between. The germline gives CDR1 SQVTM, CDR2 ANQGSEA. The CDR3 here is CSCHAGRLDPTNTEAFF. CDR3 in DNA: TGCAGCTGTCACGCTGGGAGACTCGATCCCACAAACACTGAAGCTTTCTTT.

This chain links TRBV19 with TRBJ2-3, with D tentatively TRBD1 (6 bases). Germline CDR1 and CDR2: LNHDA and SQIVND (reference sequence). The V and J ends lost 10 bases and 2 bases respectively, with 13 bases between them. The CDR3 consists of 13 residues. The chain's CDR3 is CATMTGHTDTQYF. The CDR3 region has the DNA TGTGCCACTATGACGGGACACACAGATACGCAGTATTTT.

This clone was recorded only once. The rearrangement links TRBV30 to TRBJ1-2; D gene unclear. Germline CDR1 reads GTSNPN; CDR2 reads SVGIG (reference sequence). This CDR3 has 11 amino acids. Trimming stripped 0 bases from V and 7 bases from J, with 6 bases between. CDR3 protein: CAWSVPTGYTF. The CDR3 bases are TGTGCCTGGAGTGTACCTACTGGCTACACCTTC.

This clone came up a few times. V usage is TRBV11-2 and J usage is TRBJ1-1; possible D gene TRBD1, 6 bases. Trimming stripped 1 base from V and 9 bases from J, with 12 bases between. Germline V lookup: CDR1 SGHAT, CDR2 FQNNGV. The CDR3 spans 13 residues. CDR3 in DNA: TGTGCCAGCAGCTTAGGGAGGACAGATCAAGCTTTCTTT. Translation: CASSLGRTDQAFF.